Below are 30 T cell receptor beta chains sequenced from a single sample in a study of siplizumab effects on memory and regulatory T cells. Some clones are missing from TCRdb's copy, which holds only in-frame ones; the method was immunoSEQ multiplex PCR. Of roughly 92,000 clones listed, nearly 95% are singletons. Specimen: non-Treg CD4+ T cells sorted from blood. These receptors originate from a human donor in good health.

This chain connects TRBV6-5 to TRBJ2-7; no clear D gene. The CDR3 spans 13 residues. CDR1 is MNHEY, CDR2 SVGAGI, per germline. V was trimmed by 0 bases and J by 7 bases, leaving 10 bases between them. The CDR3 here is CASSYSGRREQYF. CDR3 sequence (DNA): TGTGCCAGCAGTTACTCCGGGCGGCGAGAGCAGTACTTC.

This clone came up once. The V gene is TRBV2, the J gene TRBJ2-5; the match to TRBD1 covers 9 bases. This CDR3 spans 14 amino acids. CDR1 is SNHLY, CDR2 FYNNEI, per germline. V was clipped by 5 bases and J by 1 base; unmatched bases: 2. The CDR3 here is CASSRQGGQETQYF. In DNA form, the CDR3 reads TGTGCCAGCAGTCGACAGGGGGGCCAAGAGACCCAGTACTTC.

This CDR3 reads CASSLYISELYEQYF. In DNA, the CDR3 is TGTGCCAGCAGTTTATATATCTCAGAACTCTACGAGCAGTACTTC. The chain combines TRBV27 with TRBJ2-7; D unclear. Trimming took 1 base from V and 3 from J, leaving 13 bases between them. The CDR3 extends over 15 amino acids. Germline assignment: CDR1 MNHEY and CDR2 SMNVEV (reference sequence).

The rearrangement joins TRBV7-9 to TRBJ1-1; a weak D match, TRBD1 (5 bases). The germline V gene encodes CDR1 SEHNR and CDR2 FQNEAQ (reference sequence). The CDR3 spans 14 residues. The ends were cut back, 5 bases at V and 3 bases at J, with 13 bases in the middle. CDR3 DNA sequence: TGTGCCAGCAGCCCCCTGGCGGGGGACACTGAAGCTTTCTTT. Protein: CASSPLAGDTEAFF. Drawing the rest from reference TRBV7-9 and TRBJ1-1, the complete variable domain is DTGVSQNPRHKITKRGQNVTFRCDPISEHNRLYWYRQTLGQGPEFLTYFQNEAQLEKSRLLSDRFSAERPKGSFSTLEIQRTEQGDSAMYLCASSPLAGDTEAFFGQGTRLTVV.

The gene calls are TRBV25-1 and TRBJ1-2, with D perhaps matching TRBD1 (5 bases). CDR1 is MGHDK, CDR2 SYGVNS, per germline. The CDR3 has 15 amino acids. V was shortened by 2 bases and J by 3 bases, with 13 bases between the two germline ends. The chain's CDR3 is CASSEKVGGHYGYTF. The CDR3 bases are TGTGCCAGCAGTGAAAAAGTGGGGGGTCACTATGGCTACACCTTC.

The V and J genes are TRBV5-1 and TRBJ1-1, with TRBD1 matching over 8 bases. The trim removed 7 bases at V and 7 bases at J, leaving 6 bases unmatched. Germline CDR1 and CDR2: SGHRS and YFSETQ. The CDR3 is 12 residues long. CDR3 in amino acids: CASSTGQDEAFF. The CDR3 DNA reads TGCGCCAGCTCGACGGGACAGGATGAAGCTTTCTTT.

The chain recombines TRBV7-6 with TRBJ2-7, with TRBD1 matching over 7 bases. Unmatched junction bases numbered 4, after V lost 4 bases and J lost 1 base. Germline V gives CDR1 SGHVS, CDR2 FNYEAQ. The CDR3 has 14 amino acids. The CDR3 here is CASSSDRWSYEQYF. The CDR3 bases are TGTGCCAGCAGCTCGGACAGGTGGTCCTACGAGCAGTACTTC.

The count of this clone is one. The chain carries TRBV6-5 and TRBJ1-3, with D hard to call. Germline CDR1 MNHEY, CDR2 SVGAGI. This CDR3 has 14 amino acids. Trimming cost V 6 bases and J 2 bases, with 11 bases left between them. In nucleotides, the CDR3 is TGTGCCAGCAGCCCAGCAATGGCTGGAAACACCATATATTTT. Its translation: CASSPAMAGNTIYF.

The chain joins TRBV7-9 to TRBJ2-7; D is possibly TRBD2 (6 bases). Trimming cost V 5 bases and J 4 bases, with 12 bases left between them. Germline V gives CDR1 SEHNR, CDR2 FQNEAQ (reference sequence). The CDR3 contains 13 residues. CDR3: CASSPTSGYEQYF. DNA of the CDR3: TGTGCCAGCAGCCCTACCAGCGGGTACGAGCAGTACTTC.

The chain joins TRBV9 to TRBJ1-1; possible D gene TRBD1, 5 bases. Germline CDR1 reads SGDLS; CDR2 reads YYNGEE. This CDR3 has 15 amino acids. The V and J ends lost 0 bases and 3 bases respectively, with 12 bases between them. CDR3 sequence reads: CASSVDGRGDTEAFF. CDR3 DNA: TGTGCCAGCAGCGTAGATGGTCGGGGCGACACTGAAGCTTTCTTT.

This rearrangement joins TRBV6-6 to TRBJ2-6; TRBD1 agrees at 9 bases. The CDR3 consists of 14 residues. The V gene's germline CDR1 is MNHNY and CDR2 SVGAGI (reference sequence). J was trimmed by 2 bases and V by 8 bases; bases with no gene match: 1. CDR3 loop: CASGQGTGANVLTF. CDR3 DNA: TGTGCCAGCGGACAGGGGACTGGGGCCAACGTCCTGACTTTC.

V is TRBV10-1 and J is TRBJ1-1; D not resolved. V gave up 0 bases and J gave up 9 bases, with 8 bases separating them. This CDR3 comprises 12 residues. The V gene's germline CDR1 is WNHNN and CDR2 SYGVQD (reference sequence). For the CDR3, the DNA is TGCGCCAGCAGTGAGTCCGGTCAGAAAGCTTTCTTT. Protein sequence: CASSESGQKAFF.

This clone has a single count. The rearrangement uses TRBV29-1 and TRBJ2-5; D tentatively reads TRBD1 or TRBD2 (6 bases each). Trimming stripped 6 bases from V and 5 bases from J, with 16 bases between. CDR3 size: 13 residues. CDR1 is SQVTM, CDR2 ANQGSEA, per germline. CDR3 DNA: TGCAGCGTGGCGCCCGGGGGCGAGGAGACCCAGTACTTC. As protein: CSVAPGGEETQYF.

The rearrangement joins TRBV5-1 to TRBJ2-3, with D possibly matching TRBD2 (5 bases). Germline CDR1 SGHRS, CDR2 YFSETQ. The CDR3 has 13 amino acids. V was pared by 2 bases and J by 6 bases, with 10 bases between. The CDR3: CASSLVRGDTQYF. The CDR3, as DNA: TGCGCCAGCAGCTTAGTCCGGGGTGATACGCAGTATTTT.

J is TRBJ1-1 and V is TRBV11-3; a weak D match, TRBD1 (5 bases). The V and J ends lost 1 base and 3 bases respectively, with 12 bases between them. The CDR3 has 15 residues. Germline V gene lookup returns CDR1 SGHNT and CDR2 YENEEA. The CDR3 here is CASSLVGGSDTEAFF. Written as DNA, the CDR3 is TGTGCCAGCAGCTTAGTCGGGGGGAGTGACACTGAAGCTTTCTTT.

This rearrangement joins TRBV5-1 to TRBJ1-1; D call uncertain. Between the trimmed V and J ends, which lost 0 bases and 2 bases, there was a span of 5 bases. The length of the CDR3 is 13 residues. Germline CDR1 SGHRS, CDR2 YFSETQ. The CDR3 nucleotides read TGCGCCAGCAGCTTGGGCAGAAACACTGAAGCTTTCTTT. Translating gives CASSLGRNTEAFF.

CDR3 DNA sequence: TGCGCCAGCAGCCCCGGTGCAGATAACACCGGGGAGCTGTTTTTT. Translating gives CASSPGADNTGELFF. The chain couples TRBV5-1 to TRBJ2-2; no firm D call. This CDR3 has 15 residues. V was shortened by 4 bases and J by 2 bases, with 12 bases between the two germline ends. Per the germline V gene, CDR1 is SGHRS and CDR2 is YFSETQ.

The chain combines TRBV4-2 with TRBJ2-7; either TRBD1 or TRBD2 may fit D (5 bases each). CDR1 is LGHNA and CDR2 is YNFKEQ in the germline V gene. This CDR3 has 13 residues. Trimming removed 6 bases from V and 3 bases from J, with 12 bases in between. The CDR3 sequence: CASSRGRDYEQYF. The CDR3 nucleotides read TGTGCCAGCAGTCGGGGCAGGGACTACGAGCAGTACTTC.

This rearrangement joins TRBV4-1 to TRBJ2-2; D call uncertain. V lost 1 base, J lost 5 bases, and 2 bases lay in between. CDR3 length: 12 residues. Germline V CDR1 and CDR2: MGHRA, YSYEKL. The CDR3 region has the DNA TGCGCCAGCAGCCAAGCAACCGGGGAGCTGTTTTTT. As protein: CASSQATGELFF.

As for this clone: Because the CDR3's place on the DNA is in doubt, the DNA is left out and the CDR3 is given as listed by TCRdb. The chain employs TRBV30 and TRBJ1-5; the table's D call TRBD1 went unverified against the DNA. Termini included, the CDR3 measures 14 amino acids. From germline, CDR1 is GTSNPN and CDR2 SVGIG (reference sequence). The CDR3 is CAWSGGTSSAPAFF.

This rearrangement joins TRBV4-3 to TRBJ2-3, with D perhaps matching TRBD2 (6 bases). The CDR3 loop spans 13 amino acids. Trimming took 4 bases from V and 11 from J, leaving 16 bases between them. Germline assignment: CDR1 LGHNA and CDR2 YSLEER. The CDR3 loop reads CASSRGDGVEQYF. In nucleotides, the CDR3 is TGCGCCAGCAGCCGCGGGGACGGTGTTGAGCAGTATTTT.

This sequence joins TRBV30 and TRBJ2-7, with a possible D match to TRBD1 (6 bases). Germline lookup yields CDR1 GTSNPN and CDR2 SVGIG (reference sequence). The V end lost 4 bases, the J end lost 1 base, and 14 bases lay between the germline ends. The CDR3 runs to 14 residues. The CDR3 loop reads CAWTPGHNSYEQYF. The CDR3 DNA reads TGTGCCTGGACGCCGGGACACAATTCCTACGAGCAGTACTTC. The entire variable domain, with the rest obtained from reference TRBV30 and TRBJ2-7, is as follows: SQTIHQWPATLVQPVGSPLSLECTVEGTSNPNLYWYRQAAGRGLQLLFYSVGIGQISSEVPQNLSASRPQDRQFILSSKKLLLSDSGFYLCAWTPGHNSYEQYFGPGTRLTVT.

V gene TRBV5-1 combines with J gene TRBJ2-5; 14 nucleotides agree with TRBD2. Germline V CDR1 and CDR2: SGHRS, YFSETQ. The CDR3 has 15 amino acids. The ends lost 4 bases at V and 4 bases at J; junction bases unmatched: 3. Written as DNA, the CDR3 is TGCGCCAGCAGCCTGACTAGCGGGAGGGCAGAGACCCAGTACTTC. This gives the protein CASSLTSGRAETQYF.

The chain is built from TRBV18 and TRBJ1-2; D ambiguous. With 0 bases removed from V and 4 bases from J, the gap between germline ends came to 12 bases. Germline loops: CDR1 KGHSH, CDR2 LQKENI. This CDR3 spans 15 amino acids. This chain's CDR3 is CASSPPRSSSYGYTF. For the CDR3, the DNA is TGTGCCAGCTCACCACCGAGGAGCAGTTCCTATGGCTACACCTTC.

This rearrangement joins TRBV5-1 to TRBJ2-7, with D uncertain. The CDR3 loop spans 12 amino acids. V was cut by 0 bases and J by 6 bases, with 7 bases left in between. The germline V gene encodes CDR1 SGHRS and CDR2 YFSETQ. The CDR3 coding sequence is TGCGCCAGCAGCTTGGAAGGGCTCGAGCAGTACTTC. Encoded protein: CASSLEGLEQYF.

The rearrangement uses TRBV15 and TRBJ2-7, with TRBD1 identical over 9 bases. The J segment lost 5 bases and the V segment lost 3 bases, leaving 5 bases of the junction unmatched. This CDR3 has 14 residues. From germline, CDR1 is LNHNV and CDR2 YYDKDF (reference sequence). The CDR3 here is CATSRGTGSNEQYF. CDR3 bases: TGTGCCACCAGCAGGGGGACAGGGTCTAACGAGCAGTACTTC.

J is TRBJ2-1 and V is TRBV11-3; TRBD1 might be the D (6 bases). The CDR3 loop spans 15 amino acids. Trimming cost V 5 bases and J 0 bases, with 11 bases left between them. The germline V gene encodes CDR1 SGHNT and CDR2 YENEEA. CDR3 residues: CASSLAGDSYNEQFF. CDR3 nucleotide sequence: TGTGCCAGCAGCCTGGCAGGGGACTCCTACAATGAGCAGTTCTTC.

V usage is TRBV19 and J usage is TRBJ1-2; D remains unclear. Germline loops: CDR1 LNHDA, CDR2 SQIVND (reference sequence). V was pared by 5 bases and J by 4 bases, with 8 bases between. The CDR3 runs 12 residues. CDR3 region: CASSSGLYGYTF. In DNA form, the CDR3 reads TGTGCCAGTAGTTCCGGGCTCTATGGCTACACCTTC.

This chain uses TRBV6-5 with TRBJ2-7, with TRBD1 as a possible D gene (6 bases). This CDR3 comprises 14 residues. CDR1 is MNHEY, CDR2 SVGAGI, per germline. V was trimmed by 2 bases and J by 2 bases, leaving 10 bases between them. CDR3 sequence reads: CASSYLQGTYEQYF. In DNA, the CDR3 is TGTGCCAGCAGTTACCTTCAGGGGACCTACGAGCAGTACTTC.

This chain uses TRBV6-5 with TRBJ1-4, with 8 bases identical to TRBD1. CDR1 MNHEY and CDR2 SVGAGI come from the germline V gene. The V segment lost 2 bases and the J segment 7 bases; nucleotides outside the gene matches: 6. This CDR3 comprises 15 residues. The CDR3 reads CASSYTDRVSEKLFF. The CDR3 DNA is TGTGCCAGCAGTTACACGGACAGGGTTTCTGAAAAACTGTTTTTT.